This T cell receptor (beta chain) was identified during a study of shared clonotypes between healthy human individuals. This CDR3 contains 17 residues. The germline V gene has CDR1 SGHAT and CDR2 FQNNGV. Trimming removed 5 bases from V and 6 bases from J; junction bases left unmatched: 8. The assay was immunoSEQ multiplex PCR, and TCRdb's table has in-frame clones only and misses some. The table has about 1.1 million clones, approximately 78% seen once. Material for sequencing was memory CD4+ T cells from PBMCs. Regarding subset: CD45RA-negative fraction. The chain combines TRBV11-2 with TRBJ2-3; 16 bases align to TRBD2. The source of this sequence is a man in his late teens or twenties in good health. Some clones in this sample may be carry-over from other donors' samples. The CDR3 nucleotides read TGTGCCAGCAGCAGAGGGACTAGCGGGAGGGCGGGGGATACGCAGTATTTT. This sequence encodes CASSRGTSGRAGDTQYF.